The 16 T cell receptor beta chains given below trace back to one sample, sequenced in a study of regulatory T cells in long-lasting Graves disease. Time point here: persistent/refractory GD, antithyroid drugs over 5 years with positive TRAb. The authors made the TCR library using RNA they extracted from PBMCs. The TCR beta library used iRepertoire HTBI primers with Arm-PCR amplification of CDR3. TCRdb redid the calling of the multiplex PCR reads with MiXCR, one entry per CDR3 protein. The repertoire includes some 370,000 distinct CDR3 sequences, approximately 25% of them detected once, and 25% to 30% sits in the top ten. Sequences were derived from peripheral blood mononuclear cells (PBMCs), sampled when the disease was refractory, from a patient treated with antithyroid drugs. The receptors stem from a woman aged 40 to 55 with Graves disease.

This clonotype showed up many times. This sequence joins TRBV28 and TRBJ1-3, with D tentatively TRBD1 (5 bases). CDR1 is MDHEN, CDR2 SYDVKM, per germline. CDR3 length equals 15 residues. The V end was cut by 2 bases, the J end by 0 bases, with 8 bases between. DNA of the CDR3: TGTGCCAGCAGTTTAGGGGCAGTCTCTGGAAACACCATATATTTT. It codes for CASSLGAVSGNTIYF.

This chain connects TRBV5-5 to TRBJ2-1; weak D call: TRBD2 (5 bases). The V end was cut by 2 bases, the J end by 2 bases, with 11 bases between. CDR3 length: 15 residues. Germline CDR1 reads SGHKS; CDR2 reads YYEKEE (reference sequence). CDR3 loop: CASSFARVAYNEQFF. CDR3 DNA sequence: TGTGCCAGCAGCTTTGCGAGGGTAGCCTACAATGAGCAGTTCTTC.

This clonotype has ten or more counts. The chain combines TRBV28 with TRBJ1-5; 10 bases are a match to TRBD1. CDR3 length: 17 residues. The germline V gene encodes CDR1 MDHEN and CDR2 SYDVKM. The V segment lost 7 bases and the J segment 6 bases; nucleotides outside the gene matches: 15. The CDR3 coding sequence is TGTGCCAGCATCTCCACACCGACAGGGGGCTATAGTCAGCCCCAGCATTTT. Translated: CASISTPTGGYSQPQHF.

This clonotype has more than one count but fewer than ten. The chain carries TRBV28 and TRBJ2-5; 8 positions match TRBD1. With V trimmed by 6 bases and J by 4 bases, 13 bases remained unmatched. Germline CDR1 MDHEN, CDR2 SYDVKM. The CDR3 sequence is 16 residues long. The CDR3 is CASREPGGGPLETQYF. The CDR3, as DNA: TGTGCCAGCAGAGAGCCAGGGGGCGGACCCCTAGAGACCCAGTACTTC.

The chain has TRBV20-1 and TRBJ2-5; D might be TRBD1 or TRBD2, each matching 5 bases. The CDR3 spans 15 residues. CDR1 and CDR2 from the germline V gene are DFQATT and SNEGSKA (reference sequence). The V and J ends lost 0 bases and 3 bases respectively, with 14 bases between them. The CDR3 DNA is TGCAGTGCTAGAGAAAGAGGGGTTCCCGAAGAGACCCAGTACTTC. The encoded protein is CSARERGVPEETQYF.

The chain joins TRBV6-5 to TRBJ1-3, with D possibly matching TRBD1 (6 bases). V gave up 2 bases and J gave up 4 bases, with 12 bases separating them. Germline values: CDR1 MNHEY, CDR2 SVGAGI. This CDR3 has 15 residues. The CDR3 loop is CASSYDGQGGNTIYF. DNA for the CDR3: TGTGCCAGCAGTTACGATGGCCAGGGGGGAAACACCATATATTTT.

The CDR3 here is CASSLRDQNTGELFF. CDR3 DNA: TGTGCCAGCTCCCTAAGAGACCAGAACACCGGGGAGCTGTTTTTT. The chain uses TRBV18 and TRBJ2-2; D is uncertain. This CDR3 contains 15 residues. The V gene's germline CDR1 is KGHSH and CDR2 LQKENI. Trimming shortened V by 6 bases and J by 1 base, and 12 bases separated the two germline ends.

Worth noting for this clonotype: A read error is possible here, since a much larger clone lies one base away. The chain is built from TRBV6-4 and TRBJ1-1; the match to TRBD1 covers 7 bases. This CDR3 contains 16 residues. In germline, CDR1 is MRHNA, CDR2 SNTAGT. J was trimmed by 3 bases and V by 5 bases; bases with no gene match: 12. The CDR3 loop is CASSTFRTGEDTEAFF. CDR3 bases: TGTGCCAGCAGTACCTTCCGGACAGGTGAGGACACTGAAGCTTTCTTT.

This clonotype was found a few times. The chain's CDR3 is CASPGPAEGNTIYF. The CDR3 nucleotides are TGTGCCAGCCCCGGACCCGCCGAAGGAAACACCATATATTTT. The chain couples TRBV6-1 to TRBJ1-3; the D is unclear. CDR3 length: 14 residues. V was trimmed by 8 bases and J by 4 bases, leaving 15 bases between them. CDR1 and CDR2 (germline): MNHNS, SASEGT.

The chain couples TRBV5-1 to TRBJ2-7, with D perhaps TRBD2 (6 bases). Trimming cost V 0 bases and J 6 bases, with 13 bases left between them. The V gene's germline CDR1 is SGHRS and CDR2 YFSETQ. The CDR3 is 14 residues long. The CDR3 here is CASSLDRGGIEQYF. CDR3 bases: TGCGCCAGCAGCTTGGACCGAGGAGGGATCGAGCAGTACTTC.

This clonotype was counted many times. This sequence joins TRBV6-1 and TRBJ2-7; D is possibly TRBD2 (5 bases). Germline assignment: CDR1 MNHNS and CDR2 SASEGT. This CDR3 has 14 residues. With 2 bases removed from V and 0 bases from J, the gap between germline ends came to 8 bases. CDR3 sequence reads: CASSEWAGSYEQYF. In DNA form, the CDR3 reads TGTGCCAGCAGTGAATGGGCGGGCTCCTACGAGCAGTACTTC.

The chain employs TRBV20-1 and TRBJ1-2, with 9 bases lining up with TRBD1. With 6 bases clipped from V and 8 bases from J, the junction kept 7 bases outside the gene matches. The CDR3 is made up of 12 amino acids. Germline CDR1 is DFQATT and CDR2 is SNEGSKA (reference sequence). The DNA for the CDR3 is TGCAGTGCGTGGACAGGGGCGCAGGGCTACACCTTC. It encodes CSAWTGAQGYTF.

The chain joins TRBV13 to TRBJ2-5; no clear D. The CDR3 totals 18 residues. Deletions cut 6 bases from V and 5 bases from J, with 28 bases between. The germline CDR1 and CDR2 sequences are PRHDT and FYEKMQ (reference sequence). The CDR3 region is CASSGHVSNPVRLETQYF. The CDR3 nucleotides are TGTGCCAGCAGTGGTCACGTTAGTAACCCTGTAAGGTTGGAGACCCAGTACTTC.

This clonotype was counted a few times. The chain uses TRBV11-2 and TRBJ2-7, with D possibly being TRBD2 (6 bases). This CDR3 comprises 15 residues. Trimming took off 2 bases at V and 4 bases at J, with 15 bases between the two ends. The germline CDR1 and CDR2 sequences are SGHAT and FQNNGV. The CDR3 is CASSLSPEGTYEQYF. For the CDR3, the DNA is TGTGCCAGCAGCTTATCCCCAGAGGGGACTTACGAGCAGTACTTC.

In this sample, this clonotype turned up many times. V is TRBV6-5 and J is TRBJ1-5; TRBD1 aligns across 10 bases. Germline assignment: CDR1 MNHEY and CDR2 SVGAGI. The trim removed 1 base at V and 7 bases at J, leaving 19 bases unmatched. This CDR3 region has 20 residues. The DNA for the CDR3 is TGTGCCAGCAGTTACTTGAATAAATGGGGTGGACAGGGGGATCGCCAGCCCCAGCATTTT. Translation: CASSYLNKWGGQGDRQPQHF.

This clonotype was observed many times. The chain links TRBV28 to TRBJ2-5; perhaps TRBD1 as D (5 bases). The germline V gene encodes CDR1 MDHEN and CDR2 SYDVKM. The CDR3 is 13 residues long. The germline V and J ends were trimmed by 5 bases and 5 bases, with 12 bases remaining between them. The CDR3 protein is CASSADISETQYF. In DNA form, the CDR3 reads TGTGCCAGCAGTGCGGACATTTCGGAGACCCAGTACTTC.